The rows below give T cell receptor beta chains drawn from one sample of a study of regulatory T cells in long-lasting Graves disease. TCRdb reprocessed the multiplex PCR reads with MiXCR, giving one entry per CDR3 protein. The profile shows 420,000 or so distinct CDR3 sequences, 15% to 20% of them singletons. These data were likewise used in another study, on T cells in Graves' hyperthyroidism and ophthalmopathy.

The source was peripheral blood mononuclear cells (PBMCs), collected at new diagnosis, from a patient treated with antithyroid drugs. Receptors originate from a woman aged 18-29 years with Graves disease. Both conserved end residues are part of each CDR3. Fields, in order: J gene, V gene, D gene, clone size, CDR3 protein, CDR3 DNA. A D gene is named only where the DNA matches it firmly. Where a row states a size, it is once, few, many or the class of an expanded clone; other rows omit it.

J: TRBJ2-7
V: TRBV6-2/TRBV6-3
D: .
size: few
CDR3: CASSYLGNEQYF
DNA: TGTGCCAGCAGTTACTTGGGTAACGAGCAGTACTTC

J: TRBJ2-1
V: TRBV20-1
D: TRBD2
size: few
CDR3: CSARDIRTSGRVHEQFF
DNA: TGCAGTGCTAGAGATATAAGGACTAGCGGGAGAGTCCATGAGCAGTTCTTC

J: TRBJ1-1
V: TRBV18
D: .
size: many
CDR3: CASSAKKNTEAFF
DNA: TGTGCCAGCTCAGCCAAGAAGAACACTGAAGCTTTCTTT

J: TRBJ1-5
V: TRBV19
D: .
size: .
CDR3: CASRILVRSNQPQHF
DNA: TGTGCCAGTAGAATCCTAGTCCGTAGCAATCAGCCCCAGCATTTT

J: TRBJ2-2
V: TRBV28
D: .
size: .
CDR3: CASSMTLTNTGELFF
DNA: TGTGCCAGCAGTATGACACTTACGAACACCGGGGAGCTGTTTTTT

J: TRBJ1-2
V: TRBV27
D: .
size: few
CDR3: CASRQLANYGYTF
DNA: TGTGCCAGCAGACAGCTAGCTAACTATGGCTACACCTTC

J: TRBJ1-2
V: TRBV10-3
D: .
size: few
CDR3: CAISESTDGGGYTF
DNA: TGTGCCATCAGTGAGTCGACAGACGGGGGTGGCTACACCTTC

J: TRBJ1-5
V: TRBV28
D: TRBD1
size: .
CDR3: CASSLIGGLGGNQPQHF
DNA: TGTGCCAGCAGTTTGATAGGGGGCCTAGGAGGCAATCAGCCCCAGCATTTT

J: TRBJ1-6
V: TRBV30
D: TRBD1
size: .
CDR3: CASWTGSYNSPLHF
DNA: TGTGCCAGCTGGACAGGGTCCTATAATTCACCCCTCCACTTT

J: TRBJ2-2
V: TRBV19
D: .
size: .
CDR3: CASSIDRGGTGELFF
DNA: TGTGCCAGTAGTATTGACCGGGGAGGAACCGGGGAGCTGTTTTTT

J: TRBJ2-1
V: TRBV30
D: TRBD1
size: many
CDR3: CAWSGVTGTNNEQFF
DNA: TGTGCCTGGAGTGGGGTGACAGGGACAAACAATGAGCAGTTCTTC

J: TRBJ1-3
V: TRBV2
D: .
size: many
CDR3: CASTPQGPRNTIYF
DNA: TGTGCCAGCACCCCGCAGGGGCCCAGAAACACCATATATTTT

J: TRBJ2-2
V: TRBV7-3
D: .
size: many
CDR3: CASSFGGGELFF
DNA: TGTGCCAGCAGCTTCGGGGGCGGGGAGCTGTTTTTT

J: TRBJ2-5
V: TRBV6-1
D: .
size: .
CDR3: CASHLVPRDQYQETQYF
DNA: TGTGCCAGCCACCTTGTCCCCCGGGATCAGTACCAAGAGACCCAGTACTTC

J: TRBJ2-5
V: TRBV7-2
D: .
size: many
CDR3: CASSTYRGQETQYF
DNA: TGTGCCAGCAGCACCTACCGGGGGCAAGAGACCCAGTACTTC

J: TRBJ1-2
V: TRBV15
D: .
size: many
CDR3: CATSSRVGYGYTF
DNA: TGTGCCACCAGCAGCAGGGTTGGCTATGGCTACACCTTC

J: TRBJ2-2
V: TRBV10-1
D: TRBD2
size: few
CDR3: CASRTKGTRGTGELFF
DNA: TGCGCCAGCAGGACGAAGGGGACTAGAGGCACCGGGGAGCTGTTTTTT

J: TRBJ2-1
V: TRBV12-5
D: TRBD2
size: .
CDR3: CASGLTTGTRQFF
DNA: TGTGCTAGTGGTCTAACGACCGGGACTAGGCAGTTCTTC

J: TRBJ2-1
V: TRBV28
D: TRBD2
size: many
CDR3: CASSLAGGLNEQFF
DNA: TGTGCCAGCAGTCTAGCGGGAGGTTTGAATGAGCAGTTCTTC

J: TRBJ1-1
V: TRBV7-2
D: .
size: .
CDR3: CASSLGVGEGWYTEAFF
DNA: TGTGCCAGCAGCTTAGGTGTAGGGGAGGGTTGGTACACTGAAGCTTTCTTT

J: TRBJ1-3
V: TRBV6-1
D: TRBD1
size: many
CDR3: CASSTGGLGGNTIYF
DNA: TGTGCCAGCAGTACAGGGGGCTTAGGTGGAAACACCATATATTTT

J: TRBJ1-2
V: TRBV7-2
D: .
size: few
CDR3: CASSRLPGGIYGYTF
DNA: TGTGCCAGCAGCCGTCTCCCGGGGGGGATCTATGGCTACACCTTC

J: TRBJ2-1
V: TRBV11-1
D: TRBD2
size: many
CDR3: CASSDSSGYNEQFF
DNA: TGTGCCAGCAGCGATTCTAGCGGATACAATGAGCAGTTCTTC

J: TRBJ2-2
V: TRBV19
D: TRBD2
size: few
CDR3: CASGGLAGASGELFF
DNA: TGTGCCAGTGGGGGACTAGCGGGAGCGAGCGGGGAGCTGTTTTTT

J: TRBJ2-3
V: TRBV6-1
D: TRBD2
size: few
CDR3: CAIKRGGSDTQYF
DNA: TGTGCCATAAAGCGGGGGGGGTCAGATACGCAGTATTTT

J: TRBJ2-3
V: TRBV6-2/TRBV6-3
D: TRBD1
size: many
CDR3: CANARGQGHDTQYF
DNA: TGTGCCAATGCCCGGGGACAGGGCCACGATACGCAGTATTTT

J: TRBJ2-3
V: TRBV7-8
D: .
size: .
CDR3: CASSWPRMAGGTDTQYF
DNA: TGTGCCAGCAGCTGGCCCCGGATGGCGGGTGGCACAGATACGCAGTATTTT

J: TRBJ2-7
V: TRBV18
D: TRBD1
size: few
CDR3: CASSVGQGSSYEQYF
DNA: TGTGCCAGCTCAGTGGGACAGGGGAGCTCCTACGAGCAGTACTTC

J: TRBJ2-7
V: TRBV6-1
D: .
size: many
CDR3: CASSRGRIGTASLGGYEQYF
DNA: TGTGCCAGCAGTCGAGGGAGAATCGGGACAGCCTCCCTTGGGGGGTACGAGCAGTACTTC

J: TRBJ1-5
V: TRBV3-1
D: .
size: .
CDR3: CASSQDLLGNQPQHF
DNA: TGTGCCAGCAGCCAAGATTTACTCGGCAATCAGCCCCAGCATTTT

J: TRBJ2-1
V: TRBV24-1
D: .
size: few
CDR3: CATSDPTRSSYNEQFF
DNA: TGTGCCACCAGTGACCCCACTAGGTCGTCCTACAATGAGCAGTTCTTC